This T cell receptor beta chain was captured by sequencing in a study of cytomegalovirus exposure and HLA in healthy donors. To note about this clone: Its target is unknown.

Trimming stripped 8 bases from V and 0 bases from J, with 13 bases between. CDR3 length: 15 amino acids. Germline V CDR1 and CDR2: LNHDA, SQIVND (reference sequence). The study ran its PCR with 60 Vbeta and 13 Jbeta primers. TCRdb's copy holds only in-frame clones and misses some; the assay was immunoSEQ multiplex PCR. The table includes approximately 180,000 clones, around 90% detected once. Study findings and constraints: A later analysis showed HLA-associated TCR beta chains outstripping equally common others in clonal expansion.

Sequenced material: PBMCs. The rearrangement uses TRBV19 and TRBJ2-2; D is undetermined. The clonotype comes from a woman aged 18 to 35 in good health and CMV-seronegative. The CDR3 sequence: CASSPQIANTGELFF. CDR3 DNA: TGTGCCAGTTCCCCTCAGATCGCGAACACCGGGGAGCTGTTTTTT.